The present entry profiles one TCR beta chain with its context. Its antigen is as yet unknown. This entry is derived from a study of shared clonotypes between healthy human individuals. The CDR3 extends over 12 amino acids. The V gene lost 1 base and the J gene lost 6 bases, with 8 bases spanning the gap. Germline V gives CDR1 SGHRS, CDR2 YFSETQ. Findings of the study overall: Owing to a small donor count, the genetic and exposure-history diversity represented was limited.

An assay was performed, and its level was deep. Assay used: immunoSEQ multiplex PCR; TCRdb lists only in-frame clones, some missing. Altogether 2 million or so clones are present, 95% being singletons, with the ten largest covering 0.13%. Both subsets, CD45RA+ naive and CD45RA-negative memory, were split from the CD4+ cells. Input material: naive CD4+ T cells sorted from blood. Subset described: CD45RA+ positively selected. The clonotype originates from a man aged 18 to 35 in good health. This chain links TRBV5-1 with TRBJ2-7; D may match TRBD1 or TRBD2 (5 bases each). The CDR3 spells CASSLSGTEQYF. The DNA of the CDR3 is TGCGCCAGCAGCTTGTCGGGGACCGAGCAGTACTTC.